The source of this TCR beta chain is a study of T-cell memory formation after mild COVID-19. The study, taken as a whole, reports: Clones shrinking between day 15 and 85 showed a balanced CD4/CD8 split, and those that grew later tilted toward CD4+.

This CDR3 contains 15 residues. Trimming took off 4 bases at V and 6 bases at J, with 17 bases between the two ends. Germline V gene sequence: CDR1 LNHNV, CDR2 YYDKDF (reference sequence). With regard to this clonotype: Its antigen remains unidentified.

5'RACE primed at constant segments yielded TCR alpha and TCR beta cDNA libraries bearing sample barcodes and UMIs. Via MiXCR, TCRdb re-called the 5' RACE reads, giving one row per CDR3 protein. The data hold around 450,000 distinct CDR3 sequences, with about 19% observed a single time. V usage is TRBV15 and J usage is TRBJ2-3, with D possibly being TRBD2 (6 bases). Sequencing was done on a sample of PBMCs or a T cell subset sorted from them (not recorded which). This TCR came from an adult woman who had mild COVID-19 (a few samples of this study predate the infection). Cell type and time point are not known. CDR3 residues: CATSTRDSSRDTQYF. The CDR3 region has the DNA TGTGCCACCAGCACCCGGGACTCTTCGAGGGATACGCAGTATTTT.